This T cell receptor beta chain was captured by sequencing in a study of cytomegalovirus exposure and HLA in healthy donors. Germline V gene data show CDR1 as SQVTM and CDR2 as ANQGSEA. The CDR3 has 12 residues. Germline trimming cut 7 bases from V and 3 bases from J; bases unmatched to any gene: 5. Donors came from a validation cohort of fewer than 150 subjects, distinct from the first 666-subject cohort. Clones were read by immunoSEQ multiplex PCR, and TCRdb kept only the in-frame ones, dropping some. The table lists about 110,000 clones, over 85% of them singletons, with approximately 1.9% in the top ten.

The source material was PBMCs. The chain employs TRBV29-1 and TRBJ1-2; 7 bases are shared with TRBD1. The receptor was isolated from a woman aged 18-35 years in good health and CMV-seronegative. This chain's CDR3 is CSDGTVHYGYTF. The CDR3 DNA reads TGCAGCGATGGGACAGTTCACTATGGCTACACCTTC. Variable domain in full (rest from reference TRBV29-1 and TRBJ1-2): SAVISQKPSRDICQRGTSLTIQCQVDSQVTMMFWYRQQPGQSLTLIATANQGSEATYESGFVIDKFPISRPNLTFSTLTVSNMSPEDSSIYLCSDGTVHYGYTFGSGTRLTVV.